These 24 T cell receptor beta chains were all obtained from the same sample, sequenced in a study of blood T cell repertoires in COVID-19. Method: immunoSEQ multiplex PCR; TCRdb's copy keeps in-frame clones and lacks some. This table has 450,000 to 500,000 clones, about nine tenths appearing once. Sequenced material: PBMCs or T cells enriched from blood (not recorded which). The source is a woman between 18 and 29 years old who had recovered from COVID-19.

V usage is TRBV2 and J usage is TRBJ2-1; TRBD1 agrees at 7 bases. J lost 3 bases, V lost 1 base, and 3 bases had no gene match. CDR3 length: 15 amino acids. Germline V gene data show CDR1 as SNHLY and CDR2 as FYNNEI. The CDR3 is CASSEGGTDYNEQFF. In DNA, the CDR3 is TGTGCCAGCAGTGAAGGAGGGACAGACTACAATGAGCAGTTCTTC.

The chain uses TRBV5-1 and TRBJ2-5; perhaps TRBD2 as D (6 bases). V gave up 4 bases and J gave up 4 bases, with 8 bases separating them. Germline V lookup: CDR1 SGHRS, CDR2 YFSETQ. The CDR3 contains 12 residues. The CDR3, as DNA: TGCGCCAGCAGCCAGGAGGGAGAGACCCAGTACTTC. It specifies CASSQEGETQYF.

The J gene is TRBJ1-1, the V gene TRBV18, with D possibly matching TRBD1 (5 bases). The V end lost 5 bases, the J end lost 1 base, and 11 bases lay between the germline ends. Germline CDR1 reads KGHSH; CDR2 reads LQKENI. The CDR3 covers 14 residues. In DNA form, the CDR3 reads TGTGCCAGCTCATGGGGGGAGGAGAACACTGAAGCTTTCTTT. It translates to CASSWGEENTEAFF.

In this sample, this clone turned up once. V and J are TRBV3-1 (or the pseudogene TRBV3-2) and TRBJ2-5, with 8 bases aligning to TRBD1. There are 16 residues in the CDR3. V shed 4 bases, J shed 5 bases, and the junction held 12 bases outside the gene matches. The germline gives CDR1 LGHDT, CDR2 YNNKEL (reference sequence). CDR3 sequence reads: CASSPVGQGGRETQYF. The CDR3 nucleotides read TGTGCCAGCAGCCCAGTCGGACAGGGAGGACGGGAGACCCAGTACTTC.

The chain links TRBV27 to TRBJ1-1; perhaps TRBD1 as D (5 bases). V was trimmed by 4 bases and J by 6 bases, leaving 18 bases between them. CDR3 length: 15 amino acids. The germline V gene has CDR1 MNHEY and CDR2 SMNVEV (reference sequence). CDR3 in amino acids: CASSSAGRVWAEAFF. DNA for the CDR3: TGTGCCAGCAGTTCCGCGGGGCGAGTTTGGGCTGAAGCTTTCTTT.

The chain links TRBV19 to TRBJ1-5; D gene uncertain. Germline CDR1 is LNHDA and CDR2 is SQIVND (reference sequence). V shed 0 bases and J shed 2 bases, with 14 bases lying between them. This CDR3 is 17 amino acids long. The CDR3 sequence is CASSIDLVWAGNQPQHF. Written as DNA, the CDR3 is TGTGCCAGTAGTATAGATCTGGTTTGGGCAGGCAATCAGCCCCAGCATTTT.

The gene calls are TRBV5-4 and TRBJ2-7; 9 nucleotides line up with TRBD1. Looked up from germline, CDR1 is SGHNT and CDR2 is YYREEE (reference sequence). CDR3 length: 15 residues. Unmatched junction bases numbered 11, after V lost 4 bases and J lost 6 bases. The DNA for the CDR3 is TGTGCCAGCAGCCCGCCCCCCGGACAGGGGACCGAGCAGTACTTC. It encodes CASSPPPGQGTEQYF. Combining the CDR3 with reference TRBV5-4 and TRBJ2-7 gives the whole variable domain ETGVTQSPTHLIKTRGQQVTLRCSSQSGHNTVSWYQQALGQGPQFIFQYYREEENGRGNFPPRFSGLQFPNYSSELNVNALELDDSALYLCASSPPPGQGTEQYFGPGTRLTVT.

The J gene is TRBJ2-7, the V gene TRBV2; 8 bases line up with TRBD1. The CDR3 contains 15 residues. Losses at the gene ends were 6 bases for V and 3 bases for J; bases not matched to a gene: 10. Germline CDR1 is SNHLY and CDR2 is FYNNEI. This CDR3 is CASRISGTGVYEQYF. The CDR3 DNA sequence: TGTGCCAGCAGAATTTCCGGGACAGGCGTCTACGAGCAGTACTTC. The full variable domain, in which reference TRBV2 and TRBJ2-7 provide the parts outside the CDR3, is EPEVTQTPSHQVTQMGQEVILRCVPISNHLYFYWYRQILGQKVEFLVSFYNNEISEKSEIFDDQFSVERPDGSNFTLKIRSTKLEDSAMYFCASRISGTGVYEQYFGPGTRLTVT.

About this clone: One junction end does not reproduce the germline sequence, and a read error may be involved. The chain uses TRBV4-1 and TRBJ1-5; TRBD1 might be the D (5 bases). The V gene's germline CDR1 is MGHRA and CDR2 YSYEKL. This CDR3 comprises 14 residues. CDR3: CASSQAPGGYGRNF. The CDR3 nucleotides read TGCGCCAGCAGCCAAGCCCCGGGGGGGTACGGAAGAAATTTT.

V usage is TRBV3-1 (or the pseudogene TRBV3-2) and J usage is TRBJ1-1, with 12 positions matching TRBD1. V lost 4 bases, J lost 6 bases, and 12 bases stayed unmatched. Germline V gives CDR1 LGHDT, CDR2 YNNKEL (reference sequence). There are 17 residues in the CDR3. The CDR3 DNA follows: TGTGCCAGCAGCCGGCCGGGACAGGGGGCTGAAGGGGCTGAAGCTTTCTTT. This codes for CASSRPGQGAEGAEAFF.

V usage is TRBV18 and J usage is TRBJ2-5; possible D gene TRBD1, 5 bases. The germline CDR1 and CDR2 sequences are KGHSH and LQKENI. CDR3 length: 16 amino acids. The V end lost 3 bases, the J end lost 2 bases, and 16 bases lay between the germline ends. The CDR3 reads CASSPRIETEQETQYF. The CDR3 nucleotides are TGTGCCAGCTCACCCAGAATAGAGACAGAACAAGAGACCCAGTACTTC.

The rearrangement links TRBV3-1 (or the pseudogene TRBV3-2) to TRBJ1-1, with D hard to call. V lost 2 bases and J lost 4, with 11 bases in between. This CDR3 is 14 amino acids long. CDR1 and CDR2 from the germline V gene are LGHDT and YNNKEL (reference sequence). CDR3 amino acids: CASSQNIGSTEAFF. The CDR3 nucleotides read TGTGCCAGCAGCCAAAATATAGGGAGCACTGAAGCTTTCTTT.

This chain joins TRBV2 and TRBJ2-1; unclear D gene. V was clipped by 8 bases and J by 5 bases, with 7 bases between them. Per germline, CDR1 SNHLY and CDR2 FYNNEI. The CDR3 covers 11 residues. The CDR3 reads CASDFNNEQFF. The CDR3 DNA is TGTGCCAGCGACTTTAACAATGAGCAGTTCTTC.

The chain employs TRBV2 and TRBJ1-4, with D unresolved. The length of the CDR3 is 16 residues. Trimming pared 0 bases from V and 0 bases from J, leaving 8 bases between. Germline CDR1 and CDR2: SNHLY and FYNNEI. The CDR3 loop reads CASSEAKESTNEKLFF. CDR3 in DNA: TGTGCCAGCAGTGAAGCGAAGGAGTCAACTAATGAAAAACTGTTTTTT.

The chain employs TRBV6-1 and TRBJ1-3; a possible D gene is TRBD1 (5 bases). Germline V gene data show CDR1 as MNHNS and CDR2 as SASEGT. V was clipped by 1 base and J by 4 bases, with 14 bases between them. The CDR3 is 16 amino acids. DNA of the CDR3: TGTGCCAGCAGTGAAGAACCACGGTGGGGCGGAAACACCATATATTTT. Encoded protein: CASSEEPRWGGNTIYF.

The chain is built from TRBV6-5 and TRBJ2-7, with D uncertain. Per the germline V gene, CDR1 is MNHEY and CDR2 is SVGAGI. The CDR3 is 13 residues long. The V end was cut by 8 bases, the J end by 3 bases, with 14 bases between. The CDR3 loop is CASGPAQIYEQYF. DNA of the CDR3: TGTGCCAGCGGGCCAGCCCAGATCTACGAGCAGTACTTC.

The gene calls are TRBV5-1 and TRBJ1-1; TRBD1 aligns across 7 bases. Per germline, CDR1 SGHRS and CDR2 YFSETQ. This CDR3 spans 13 amino acids. V was pared by 4 bases and J by 8 bases, with 8 bases of the junction left unmatched. CDR3 sequence: CASSTQTGIEAFF. Written as DNA, the CDR3 is TGCGCCAGCAGCACGCAGACAGGGATAGAAGCTTTCTTT.

The chain combines TRBV25-1 with TRBJ2-5; D is unresolved. This CDR3 is built from 11 residues. Trimming shortened V by 6 bases and J by 9 bases, and 11 bases separated the two germline ends. The germline V gene has CDR1 MGHDK and CDR2 SYGVNS. The CDR3 DNA reads TGTGCCAGCAGCGTATACACCGCCCAGTACTTC. The encoded protein is CASSVYTAQYF.

V usage is TRBV20-1 and J usage is TRBJ1-2; a weak D match, TRBD1 (5 bases). CDR1 is DFQATT and CDR2 is SNEGSKA in the germline V gene (reference sequence). V lost 3 bases to trimming and J lost 2 bases, with 7 bases between them. This CDR3 comprises 12 residues. CDR3 protein: CSASGANYGYTF. The CDR3 region has the DNA TGCAGTGCTAGTGGGGCCAACTATGGCTACACCTTC.

About this clone: Other nucleotide sequences from this sample produce the same CDR3. The gene calls are TRBV11-3 and TRBJ2-3; 8 bases are shared with TRBD2. Germline V gene data show CDR1 as SGHNT and CDR2 as YENEEA. The CDR3 is 14 residues long. Trimming took 1 base from V and 3 from J; bases not matched to a gene: 0. In DNA form, the CDR3 reads TGTGCCAGCAGCTTAGGCGGGGGGACAGATACGCAGTATTTT. This gives the protein CASSLGGGTDTQYF. Using reference TRBV11-3 and TRBJ2-3 for the parts outside the CDR3, the full variable domain is EAGVVQSPRYKIIEKKQPVAFWCNPISGHNTLYWYLQNLGQGPELLIRYENEEAVDDSQLPKDRFSAERLKGVDSTLKIQPAELGDSAVYLCASSLGGGTDTQYFGPGTRLTVL.

The chain is built from TRBV11-2 and TRBJ2-5, with 8 bases that match TRBD2. V lost 1 base, J lost 5 bases, and 6 bases stayed unmatched. Germline CDR1 and CDR2: SGHAT and FQNNGV. This CDR3 has 15 residues. The CDR3 is CASSLVSGGGETQYF. In DNA, the CDR3 is TGTGCCAGCAGCTTAGTTTCCGGCGGGGGGGAGACCCAGTACTTC.

This clone occurred a few times. The gene calls are TRBV6-4 and TRBJ1-1; 9 positions agree with TRBD1. Germline V gene sequence: CDR1 MRHNA, CDR2 SNTAGT. J was trimmed by 2 bases and V by 8 bases; bases with no gene match: 6. This CDR3 contains 14 residues. The CDR3 region has the DNA TGTGCCAGCCGCCCGACAGGGGGTAACACTGAAGCTTTCTTT. Amino acids: CASRPTGGNTEAFF.

This clone was seen only a few times. The chain uses TRBV10-2 and TRBJ2-1; no firm D call. The CDR3 runs to 11 residues. V gave up 5 bases and J gave up 4 bases, with 3 bases separating them. Germline CDR1 reads WSHSY; CDR2 reads SAAADI. This CDR3 reads CASSPYNEQFF. In DNA form, the CDR3 reads TGCGCCAGCAGTCCATACAATGAGCAGTTCTTC.

This clone was detected only once. V usage is TRBV19 and J usage is TRBJ1-6; D possibly corresponds to TRBD1 (5 bases). The CDR3 runs 13 residues. The germline CDR1 and CDR2 sequences are LNHDA and SQIVND (reference sequence). With 4 bases removed from V and 10 bases from J, the gap between germline ends came to 11 bases. In DNA form, the CDR3 reads TGTGCCAGTAGTAGGCAGGGTGCCTCACCCCTCCACTTT. Its translation is CASSRQGASPLHF. The full variable domain, completed using reference TRBV19 and TRBJ1-6, is DGGITQSPKYLFRKEGQNVTLSCEQNLNHDAMYWYRQDPGQGLRLIYYSQIVNDFQKGDIAEGYSVSREKKESFPLTVTSAQKNPTAFYLCASSRQGASPLHFGNGTRLTVT.